A few counts support the clone carrying this TCR beta chain. The data were obtained in a study of blood T cell repertoires in COVID-19. About the research overall: COVID-19 samples from acute and convalescent phases originated in the United States, Italy and Spain.

Authors' methods: Quantification of nucleated cells was approximated via reference gene primer amplification. Some clones are missing from TCRdb's copy, which holds only in-frame ones; the method was immunoSEQ multiplex PCR. V and J calls plus clone size are reproduced from that table; the DNA served to infer D and trimming. The sample consists of tens of thousands of clones, 70% to 90% of them appearing once. V was shortened by 6 bases and J by 4 bases, with 13 bases between the two germline ends. CDR3 size: 14 residues. Germline lookup yields CDR1 LGHNT and CDR2 FRNRAP. The rearrangement links TRBV12-5 to TRBJ1-5; maybe TRBD1 (6 bases). The TCR comes from a woman at least 80 years old with acute or convalescent COVID-19. The sequenced sample was peripheral blood. The CDR3 nucleotides read TGTGCTAGTGGCTCCGGACAGATAAATCAGCCCCAGCATTTT. Its protein product is CASGSGQINQPQHF.